What follows is one TCR beta chain and its context. This clone was seen a single time. Its cognate antigen has yet to be identified. No base-level quality is on record; no much larger clone is a single base apart. In the prospective study, participants were roughly 18 to 89 years old, resided in under 30 geographic areas of the United States, and were enrolled through a virtual design. In the prospective study, cohorts were assigned on the basis of participant-reported clinical history obtained from a screening survey and a study questionnaire. Exposed participants were defined as having been in contact with someone with a PCR-confirmed or clinician-diagnosed COVID-19 case within 2 weeks of study entry. Each participant in the prospective study had whole blood, serum and a nasopharyngeal or oropharyngeal swab collected by mobile phlebotomists. Participants in the prospective study had the option to provide additional blood draws and questionnaires over a roughly 2-month period. Prospective study blood samples were shipped either frozen or at room temperature before DNA extraction.

TCRbeta CDR3 regions were amplified from genomic DNA by means of the immunoSEQ Assay, a bias-controlled multiplex PCR. The paper's data handling went like this. Nucleated cell counts per sample were estimated from amplification of reference gene primers within the assay. To quantify the absolute abundance of each unique TCRbeta CDR3 rearrangement, sequence reads were collapsed and filtered. For each sample, productive Simpson clonality was calculated by taking the square root of Simpson's diversity index across productive rearrangements. Held by TCRdb, this immuneACCESS table contains in-frame sequences only and omits some clones. Under half of the omission traces to an unresolved V gene where checked; the cause of the rest is unknown. The V and J calls and clone size come from that table; D and trimming were worked out from the DNA. This sample is represented by about 190,000 clones; 84% of them were singletons. The ten largest clones add up to 3% to 3.5% of the sample.

This entry comes from a study of blood T cell repertoires in COVID-19 (dated by TCRdb to 2020 to 2022). In terms of the full investigation: Samples covering the acute and convalescent phases of COVID-19 were provided by collaborators in the United States, Italy and Spain. The material from the prospective study consisted of cDNA or gDNA derived from T cells, B-cell-depleted T cells, or PBMCs. Deeply sampled blood TCRbeta repertoires from subjects exposed to, actively infected with, or recovered from COVID-19 were included in the dataset. The repertoires were made available in a free public database intended to serve as a resource for research on the immune response to SARS-CoV-2. Samples came from the ongoing ImmuneRACE study (first 160 participants) plus 1,254 subjects from 6 global collaborators. A de-identified subject ID, COVID-19 status, age in years and sex were almost always included in the sample metadata. Where HLA class I and class II types were available, the types were taken from metadata supplied by the sample provider, not from assay-based typing. Overall study outcomes, separate from this receptor: The amount of clinical and demographic metadata varied by source and participant and was provided uncurated.

The CDR3 starts with the cysteine, ends with the phenylalanine, and has 11 residues. Only CDR3 DNA remains: 33 bases, in frame from the first base. CDR1 and CDR2 are drawn from the germline V gene: MNHEY, SVGEGT. V sheds 7 bases and J sheds 10 bases, leaving 11 bases between their ends. This TCR came from a woman aged 30 to 39 who had been exposed to COVID-19. Rearrangement joined TRBV6-2 or TRBV6-3 to TRBJ2-1, with TRBD1 perhaps the D gene, on 6 matching bases. Specimen: PBMCs or T cells enriched from blood (not recorded which). Here is the DNA: TGTGCCAGCACCCCGGGACACGAGCAGTTCTTC. This encodes CASTPGHEQFF.